This T cell receptor (beta chain) appears in the sequencing data of a study of blood T cells in healthy people across ages. Alongside a J-beta primer mix, a sample-barcoded 5' primer served in a second PCR lasting 7 to 11 cycles. TCRdb itself ran the 5' RACE reads through MiXCR, one entry per CDR3 protein. The table shows about 1.4 million distinct CDR3 sequences, with roughly 64% occurring only once. V was clipped by 6 bases and J by 4 bases, with 21 bases between them. The CDR3 consists of 16 residues. Germline V lookup: CDR1 MNHEY, CDR2 SVGEGT. The clonotype comes from a man aged 18 to 30 in good health. The chain carries TRBV6-2 or TRBV6-3 and TRBJ2-5, with D perhaps TRBD1 (6 bases). The sample taken for sequencing was blood. CDR3 sequence reads: CASSPQQGRVRETQYF. The CDR3 DNA is TGTGCCAGCAGCCCACAGCAGGGGCGAGTGAGAGAGACCCAGTACTTC.